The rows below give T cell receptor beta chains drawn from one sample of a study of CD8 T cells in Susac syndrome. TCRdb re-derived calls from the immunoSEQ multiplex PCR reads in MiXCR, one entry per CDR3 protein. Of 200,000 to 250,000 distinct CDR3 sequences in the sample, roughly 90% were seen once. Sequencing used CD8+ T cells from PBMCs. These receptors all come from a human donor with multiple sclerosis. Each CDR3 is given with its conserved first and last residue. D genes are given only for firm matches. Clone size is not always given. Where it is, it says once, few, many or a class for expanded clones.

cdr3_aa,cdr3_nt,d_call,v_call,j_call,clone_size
CASGRRFGYEQYF,TGTGCCAGCGGCCGCCGGTTCGGCTACGAGCAGTACTTC,-,TRBV5-6,TRBJ2-7,-
CRRLPSSPETQYF,TGCAGACGCCTGCCCTCTTCCCCTGAGACCCAGTACTTC,-,TRBV20-1,TRBJ2-5,-
CSARDLQGAGNSPLHF,TGCAGTGCTAGAGATCTTCAGGGGGCAGGTAATTCACCCCTCCACTTT,TRBD1,TRBV20-1,TRBJ1-6,-
CASSLVTGRTDTQYF,TGTGCCAGCAGCTTAGTCACGGGGCGCACAGATACGCAGTATTTT,-,TRBV7-9,TRBJ2-3,-
CASSYSIAYQPQHF,TGTGCCAGCAGTTACTCAATAGCGTATCAGCCCCAGCATTTT,-,TRBV6-2/TRBV6-3,TRBJ1-5,once
CASSFLGGGADQPQHF,TGTGCCAGCAGCTTCCTCGGCGGGGGGGCAGATCAGCCCCAGCATTTT,-,TRBV7-8,TRBJ1-5,-
CAWSVGLPPEAFF,TGTGCCTGGAGTGTCGGCCTTCCCCCTGAAGCTTTCTTT,-,TRBV30,TRBJ1-1,-
CASRSQGTEAFF,TGTGCCAGCAGGTCACAGGGTACTGAAGCTTTCTTT,-,TRBV6-6,TRBJ1-1,-
CASSGLLDGYTF,TGTGCCAGCAGTGGCCTACTGGATGGCTACACCTTC,-,TRBV6-5,TRBJ1-2,-
CASSWMASYEQYF,TGTGCCAGCAGTTGGATGGCATCCTACGAGCAGTACTTC,-,TRBV5-6,TRBJ2-7,-
CASKASWGETQYF,TGTGCCAGCAAGGCGTCCTGGGGAGAGACCCAGTACTTC,-,TRBV27,TRBJ2-5,-
CASSVGRGLNTEAFF,TGTGCCAGCAGCGTAGGTCGGGGGCTGAACACTGAAGCTTTCTTT,-,TRBV9,TRBJ1-1,-
CASSDAGTGELFF,TGTGCCAGCAGCGATGCGGGCACCGGGGAGCTGTTTTTT,-,TRBV7-8,TRBJ2-2,few
CASSYHGAPNYGYTF,TGTGCCAGCAGTTACCACGGGGCCCCTAACTATGGCTACACCTTC,-,TRBV6-5,TRBJ1-2,-
CASSPGASGTGEQYF,TGCGCCAGCAGCCCCGGGGCTAGCGGGACTGGCGAGCAGTACTTC,TRBD2,TRBV4-3,TRBJ2-7,-
CASSPGASGYNEQFF,TGTGCCAGCAGCCCGGGAGCTAGCGGTTACAATGAGCAGTTCTTC,TRBD2,TRBV5-4,TRBJ2-1,-
CSVEDLAGGPNEQFF,TGCAGCGTTGAAGATCTAGCGGGGGGCCCTAATGAGCAGTTCTTC,TRBD2,TRBV29-1,TRBJ2-1,once
CASSVPRGDDEQFF,TGTGCCAGCAGCGTCCCCAGGGGGGATGATGAGCAGTTCTTC,-,TRBV9,TRBJ2-1,-
CASSLGLGSGKYNEQFF,TGTGCTAGCAGCTTGGGGTTAGGCAGCGGAAAGTACAATGAGCAGTTCTTC,-,TRBV7-7,TRBJ2-1,-
CASSWGTGDTEAFF,TGTGCCAGCAGCTGGGGGACAGGGGACACTGAAGCTTTCTTT,TRBD1,TRBV7-9,TRBJ1-1,-
CASSQDPSGSLYNEQFF,TGCGCCAGCAGCCAAGACCCTAGCGGGAGTTTATACAATGAGCAGTTCTTC,TRBD2,TRBV4-3,TRBJ2-1,-
CASGTIGLPYEQYF,TGTGCCAGCGGGACCATAGGGCTACCCTACGAGCAGTACTTC,-,TRBV2,TRBJ2-7,-
CAINGDFAGGPMDSQYF,TGTGCCATCAACGGGGATTTTGCGGGAGGGCCGATGGATTCGCAGTATTTT,TRBD2,TRBV6-2/TRBV6-3,TRBJ2-3,-
CATSDGRGQPQHF,TGTGCCACCAGTGACGGAAGGGGACAGCCCCAGCATTTT,-,TRBV24-1,TRBJ1-5,-
CASGRTVAGELFF,TGTGCCAGCGGGCGGACTGTCGCCGGGGAGCTGTTTTTT,-,TRBV7-2,TRBJ2-2,once